This TCR beta chain was retrieved from a study of T cell changes during pregnancy in multiple sclerosis. The CDR3 runs to 16 residues. Germline V lookup: CDR1 LNHDA, CDR2 SQIVND (reference sequence). V was clipped by 3 bases and J by 3 bases; unmatched bases: 8. TCRdb keeps only in-frame clones here, not all; method: immunoSEQ multiplex PCR. The data show roughly 65,000 clones, with around nine tenths seen just once and approximately 1.5% held by the top ten. This clonotype was obtained from a female donor in good health, enrolled as a control in a pregnancy study. The V call is TRBV19, the J call TRBJ1-1; 9 positions match TRBD1. The specimen comprised peripheral blood, sampled in the third trimester of pregnancy. The CDR3 sequence: CASSMSYGQGYTEAFF. Here the CDR3 DNA reads TGTGCCAGTAGTATGTCCTATGGACAGGGGTACACTGAAGCTTTCTTT.